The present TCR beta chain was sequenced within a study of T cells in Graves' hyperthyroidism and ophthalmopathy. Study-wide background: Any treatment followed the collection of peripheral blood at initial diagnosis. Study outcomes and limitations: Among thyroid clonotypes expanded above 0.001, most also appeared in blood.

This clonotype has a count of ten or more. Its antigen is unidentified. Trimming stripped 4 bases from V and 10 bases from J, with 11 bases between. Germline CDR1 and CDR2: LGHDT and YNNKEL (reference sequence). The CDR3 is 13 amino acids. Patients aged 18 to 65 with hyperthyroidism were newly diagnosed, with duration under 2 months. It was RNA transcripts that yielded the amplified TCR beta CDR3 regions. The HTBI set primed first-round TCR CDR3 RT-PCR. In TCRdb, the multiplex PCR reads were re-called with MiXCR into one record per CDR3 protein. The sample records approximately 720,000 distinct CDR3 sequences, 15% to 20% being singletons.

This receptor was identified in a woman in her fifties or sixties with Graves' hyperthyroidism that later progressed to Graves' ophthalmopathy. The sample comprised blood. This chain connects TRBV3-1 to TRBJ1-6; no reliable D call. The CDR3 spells CASSPRIGSPLHF. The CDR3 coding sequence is TGTGCCAGCAGCCCTCGCATTGGCTCACCCCTCCACTTT.